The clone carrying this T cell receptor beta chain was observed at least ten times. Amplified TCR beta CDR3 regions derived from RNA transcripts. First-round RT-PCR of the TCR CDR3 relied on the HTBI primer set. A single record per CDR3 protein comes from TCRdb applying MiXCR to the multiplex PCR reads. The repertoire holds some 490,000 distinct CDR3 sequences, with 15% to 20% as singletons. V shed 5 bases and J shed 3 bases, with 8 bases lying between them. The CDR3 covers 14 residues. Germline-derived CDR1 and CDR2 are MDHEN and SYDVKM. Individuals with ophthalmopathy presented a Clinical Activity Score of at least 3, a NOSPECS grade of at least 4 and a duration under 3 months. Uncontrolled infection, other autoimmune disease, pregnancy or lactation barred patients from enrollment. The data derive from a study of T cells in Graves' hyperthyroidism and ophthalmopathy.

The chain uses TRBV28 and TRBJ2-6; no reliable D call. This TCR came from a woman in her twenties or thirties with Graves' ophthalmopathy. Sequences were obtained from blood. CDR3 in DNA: TGTGCCAGCAGTGGAGTTAATGGGGCCAACGTCCTGACTTTC. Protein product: CASSGVNGANVLTF. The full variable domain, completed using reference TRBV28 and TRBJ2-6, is DVKVTQSSRYLVKRTGEKVFLECVQDMDHENMFWYRQDPGLGLRLIYFSYDVKMKEKGDIPEGYSVSREKKERFSLILESASTNQTSMYLCASSGVNGANVLTFGAGSRLTVL.